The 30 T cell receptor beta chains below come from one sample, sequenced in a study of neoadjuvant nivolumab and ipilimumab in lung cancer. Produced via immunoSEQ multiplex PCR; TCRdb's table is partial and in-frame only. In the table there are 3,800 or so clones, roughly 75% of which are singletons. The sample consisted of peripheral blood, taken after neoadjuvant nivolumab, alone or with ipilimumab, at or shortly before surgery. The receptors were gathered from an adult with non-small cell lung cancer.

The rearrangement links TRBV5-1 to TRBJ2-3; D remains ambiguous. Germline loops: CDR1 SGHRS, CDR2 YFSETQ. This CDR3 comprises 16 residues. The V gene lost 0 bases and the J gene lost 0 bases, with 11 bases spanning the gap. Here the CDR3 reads CASSLGIATSTDTQYF. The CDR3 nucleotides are TGCGCCAGCAGCTTGGGGATAGCCACTAGCACAGATACGCAGTATTTT. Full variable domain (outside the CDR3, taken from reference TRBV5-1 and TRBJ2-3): KAGVTQTPRYLIKTRGQQVTLSCSPISGHRSVSWYQQTPGQGLQFLFEYFSETQRNKGNFPGRFSGRQFSNSRSEMNVSTLELGDSALYLCASSLGIATSTDTQYFGPGTRLTVL.

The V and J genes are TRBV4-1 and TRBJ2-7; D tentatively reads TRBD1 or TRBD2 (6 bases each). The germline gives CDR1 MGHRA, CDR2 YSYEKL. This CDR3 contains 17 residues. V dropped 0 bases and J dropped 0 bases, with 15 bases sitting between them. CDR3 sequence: CASSQEPGGGSSYEQYF. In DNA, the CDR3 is TGCGCCAGCAGCCAAGAGCCCGGGGGCGGCAGCTCCTACGAGCAGTACTTC.

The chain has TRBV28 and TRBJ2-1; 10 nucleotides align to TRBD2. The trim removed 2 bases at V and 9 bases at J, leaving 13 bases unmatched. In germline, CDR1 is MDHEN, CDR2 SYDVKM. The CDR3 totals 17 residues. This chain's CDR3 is CASSLGGASGRGSEQFF. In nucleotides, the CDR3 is TGTGCCAGCAGTTTAGGGGGAGCTAGCGGGAGAGGCAGTGAGCAGTTCTTC.

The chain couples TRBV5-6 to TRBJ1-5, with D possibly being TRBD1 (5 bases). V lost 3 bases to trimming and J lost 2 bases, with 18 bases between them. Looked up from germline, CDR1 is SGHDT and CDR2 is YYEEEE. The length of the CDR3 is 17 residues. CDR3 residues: CASSSSRWWGGNQPQHF. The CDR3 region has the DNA TGTGCCAGCAGCTCCTCGAGGTGGTGGGGCGGCAATCAGCCCCAGCATTTT.

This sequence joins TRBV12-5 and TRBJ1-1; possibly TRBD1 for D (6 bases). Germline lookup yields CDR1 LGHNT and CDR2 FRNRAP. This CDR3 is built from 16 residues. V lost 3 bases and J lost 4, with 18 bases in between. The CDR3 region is CASGFFGGRRSTEAFF. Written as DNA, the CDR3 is TGTGCTAGTGGTTTCTTTGGGGGGCGCCGAAGCACTGAAGCTTTCTTT.

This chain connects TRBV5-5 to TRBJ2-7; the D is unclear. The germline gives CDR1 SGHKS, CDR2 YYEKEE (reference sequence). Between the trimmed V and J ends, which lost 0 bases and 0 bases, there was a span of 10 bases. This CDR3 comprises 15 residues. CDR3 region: CASSLVGDLSYEQYF. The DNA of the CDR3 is TGTGCCAGCAGCTTGGTGGGTGACCTCTCCTACGAGCAGTACTTC.

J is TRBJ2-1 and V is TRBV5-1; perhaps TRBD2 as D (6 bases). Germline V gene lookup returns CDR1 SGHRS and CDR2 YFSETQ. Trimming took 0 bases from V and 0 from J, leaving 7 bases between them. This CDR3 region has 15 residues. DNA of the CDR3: TGCGCCAGCAGCTTGGACGGGAGCTCCTACAATGAGCAGTTCTTC. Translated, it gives CASSLDGSSYNEQFF.

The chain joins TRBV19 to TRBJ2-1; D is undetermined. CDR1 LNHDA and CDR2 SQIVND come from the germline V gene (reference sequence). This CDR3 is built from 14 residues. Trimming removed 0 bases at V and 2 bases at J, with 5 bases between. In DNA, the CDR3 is TGTGCCAGTAGTATAGATTCAGCCTACAATGAGCAGTTCTTC. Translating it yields CASSIDSAYNEQFF.

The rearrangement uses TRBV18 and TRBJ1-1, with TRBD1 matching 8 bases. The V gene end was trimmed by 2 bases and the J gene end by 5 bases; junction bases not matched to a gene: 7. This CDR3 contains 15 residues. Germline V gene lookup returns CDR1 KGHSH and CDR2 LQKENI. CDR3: CASSPGQGGLTEAFF. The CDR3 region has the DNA TGTGCCAGCTCACCAGGACAGGGCGGGTTGACTGAAGCTTTCTTT.

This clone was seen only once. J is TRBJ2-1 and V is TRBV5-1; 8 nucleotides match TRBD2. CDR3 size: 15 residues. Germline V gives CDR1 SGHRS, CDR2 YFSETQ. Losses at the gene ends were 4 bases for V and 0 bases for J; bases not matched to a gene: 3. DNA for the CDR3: TGCGCCAGCAGCCCCAGCGGGGGCTCCTACAATGAGCAGTTCTTC. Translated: CASSPSGGSYNEQFF.

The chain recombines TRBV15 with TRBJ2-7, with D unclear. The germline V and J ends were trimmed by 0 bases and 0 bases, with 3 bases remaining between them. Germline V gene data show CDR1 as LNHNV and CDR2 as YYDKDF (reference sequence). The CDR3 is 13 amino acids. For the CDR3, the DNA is TGTGCCACCAGCAGAGACCCCTCCTACGAGCAGTACTTC. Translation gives CATSRDPSYEQYF.

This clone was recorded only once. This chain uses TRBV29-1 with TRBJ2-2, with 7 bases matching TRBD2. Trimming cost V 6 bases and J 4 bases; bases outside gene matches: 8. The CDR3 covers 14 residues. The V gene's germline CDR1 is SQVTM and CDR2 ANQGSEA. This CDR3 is CSVGEASGTGELFF. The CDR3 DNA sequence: TGCAGCGTCGGCGAGGCTAGCGGCACCGGGGAGCTGTTTTTT.

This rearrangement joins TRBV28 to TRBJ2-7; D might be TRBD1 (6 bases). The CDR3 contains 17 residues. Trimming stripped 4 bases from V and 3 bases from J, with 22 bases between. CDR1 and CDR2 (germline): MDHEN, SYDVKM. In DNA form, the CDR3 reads TGTGCCAGCAGTTCACCATCAGATTTCCGGGACATCTACGAGCAGTACTTC. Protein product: CASSSPSDFRDIYEQYF.

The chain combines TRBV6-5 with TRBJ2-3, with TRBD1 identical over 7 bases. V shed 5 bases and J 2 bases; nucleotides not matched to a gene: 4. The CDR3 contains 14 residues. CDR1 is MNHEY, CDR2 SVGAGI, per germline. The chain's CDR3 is CASSRDRTTDTQYF. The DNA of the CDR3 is TGTGCCAGCAGTCGGGACAGAACCACAGATACGCAGTATTTT.

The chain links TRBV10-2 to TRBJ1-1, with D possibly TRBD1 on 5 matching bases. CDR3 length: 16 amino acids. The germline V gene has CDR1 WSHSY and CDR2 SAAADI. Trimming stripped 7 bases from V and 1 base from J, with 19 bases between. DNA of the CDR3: TGCGCCAGCAAGAGGGGAGGAGGAGGGAAGAACACTGAAGCTTTCTTT. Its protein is CASKRGGGGKNTEAFF.

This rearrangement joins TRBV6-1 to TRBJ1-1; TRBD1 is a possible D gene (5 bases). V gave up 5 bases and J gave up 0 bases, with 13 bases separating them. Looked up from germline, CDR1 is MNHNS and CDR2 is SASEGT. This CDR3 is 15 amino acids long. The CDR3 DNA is TGTGCCAGCAGTCGCCAGGGAGGTCTGAACACTGAAGCTTTCTTT. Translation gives CASSRQGGLNTEAFF.

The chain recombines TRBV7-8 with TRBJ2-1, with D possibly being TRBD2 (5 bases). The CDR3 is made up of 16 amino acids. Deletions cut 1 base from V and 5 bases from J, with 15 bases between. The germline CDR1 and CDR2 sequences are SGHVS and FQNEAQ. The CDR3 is CASSLDRRSGDNEQFF. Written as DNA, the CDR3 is TGTGCCAGCAGCTTAGATAGGAGGAGCGGCGACAATGAGCAGTTCTTC.

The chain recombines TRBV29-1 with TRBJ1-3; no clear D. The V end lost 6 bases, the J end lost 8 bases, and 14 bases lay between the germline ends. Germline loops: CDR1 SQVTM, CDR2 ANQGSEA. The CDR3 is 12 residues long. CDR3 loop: CSVHGPRDTIYF. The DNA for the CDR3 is TGCAGCGTCCACGGGCCCCGGGACACCATATATTTT.

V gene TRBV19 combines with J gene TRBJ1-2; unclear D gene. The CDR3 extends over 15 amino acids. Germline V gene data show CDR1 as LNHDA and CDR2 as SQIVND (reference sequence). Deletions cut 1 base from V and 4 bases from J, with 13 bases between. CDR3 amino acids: CASSIVTATSYGYTF. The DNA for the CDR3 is TGTGCCAGTAGTATAGTCACAGCCACTAGCTATGGCTACACCTTC.

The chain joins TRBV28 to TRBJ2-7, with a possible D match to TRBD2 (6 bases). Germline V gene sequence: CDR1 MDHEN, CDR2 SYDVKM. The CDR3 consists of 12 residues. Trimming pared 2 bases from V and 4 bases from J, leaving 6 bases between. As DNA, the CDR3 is TGTGCCAGCAGTTTAGGAGGGTACGAGCAGTACTTC. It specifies CASSLGGYEQYF.

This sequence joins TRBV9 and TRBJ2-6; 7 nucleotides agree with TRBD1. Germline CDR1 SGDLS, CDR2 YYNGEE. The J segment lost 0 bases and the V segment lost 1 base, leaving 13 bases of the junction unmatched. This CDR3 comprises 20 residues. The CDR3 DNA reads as TGTGCCAGCAGCGTACGACAGGGTTGGGGTTCTTCCTCTGGGGCCAACGTCCTGACTTTC. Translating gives CASSVRQGWGSSSGANVLTF.

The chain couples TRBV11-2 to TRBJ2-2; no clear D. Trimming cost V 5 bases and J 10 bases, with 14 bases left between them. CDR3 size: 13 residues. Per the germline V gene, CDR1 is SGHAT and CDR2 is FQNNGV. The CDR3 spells CASSPGPSVELFF. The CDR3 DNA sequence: TGTGCCAGCAGCCCGGGTCCCTCGGTGGAGCTGTTTTTT.

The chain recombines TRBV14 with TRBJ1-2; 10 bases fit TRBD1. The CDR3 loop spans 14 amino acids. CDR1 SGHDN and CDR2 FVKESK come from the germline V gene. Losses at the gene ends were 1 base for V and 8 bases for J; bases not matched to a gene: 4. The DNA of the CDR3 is TGTGCCAGCAGCCAAGGACAGGGGGCGACCGGCTACACCTTC. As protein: CASSQGQGATGYTF.

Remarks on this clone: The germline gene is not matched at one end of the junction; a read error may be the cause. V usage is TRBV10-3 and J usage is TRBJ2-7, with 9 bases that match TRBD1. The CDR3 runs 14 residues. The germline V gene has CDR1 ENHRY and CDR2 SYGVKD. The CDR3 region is CATSRQGGDYEQYF. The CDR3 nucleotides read TGTGCCACCAGTAGACAGGGGGGGGATTACGAGCAGTACTTC.

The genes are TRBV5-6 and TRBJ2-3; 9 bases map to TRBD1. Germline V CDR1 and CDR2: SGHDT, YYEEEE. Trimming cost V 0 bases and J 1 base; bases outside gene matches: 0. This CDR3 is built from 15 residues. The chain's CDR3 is CASSLGTGGTDTQYF. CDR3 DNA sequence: TGTGCCAGCAGCTTGGGGACAGGGGGCACAGATACGCAGTATTTT.

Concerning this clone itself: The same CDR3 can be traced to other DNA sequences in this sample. The chain's CDR3 is CASSPANQPQHF. The CDR3 DNA is TGTGCCAGCAGCCCAGCCAATCAGCCCCAGCATTTT. This chain uses TRBV28 with TRBJ1-5; D is unclear. Trimming removed 6 bases from V and 3 bases from J, with 6 bases in between. The CDR3 is 12 residues long. Germline assignment: CDR1 MDHEN and CDR2 SYDVKM.

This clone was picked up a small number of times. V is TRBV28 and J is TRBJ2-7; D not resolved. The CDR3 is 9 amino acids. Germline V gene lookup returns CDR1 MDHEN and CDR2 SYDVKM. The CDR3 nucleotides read TGTGCTTTACCCCACGAGCAGTACTTC. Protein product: CALPHEQYF.

CDR3 in DNA: TGTGCCAGCAGTTACTCGATGGGGTTGGCGGCTCCGCAGTTCTTC. Its translation is CASSYSMGLAAPQFF. The chain couples TRBV6-5 to TRBJ2-1; D remains unclear. Trimming took off 0 bases at V and 12 bases at J, with 18 bases between the two ends. The germline V gene has CDR1 MNHEY and CDR2 SVGAGI. The CDR3 totals 15 residues.

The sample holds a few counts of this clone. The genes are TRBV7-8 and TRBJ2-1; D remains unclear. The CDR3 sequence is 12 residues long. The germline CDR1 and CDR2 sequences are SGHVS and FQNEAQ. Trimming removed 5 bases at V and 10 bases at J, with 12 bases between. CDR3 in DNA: TGTGCCAGCAGCCCCGAAGTGCGGGAGCAGTTCTTC. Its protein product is CASSPEVREQFF.

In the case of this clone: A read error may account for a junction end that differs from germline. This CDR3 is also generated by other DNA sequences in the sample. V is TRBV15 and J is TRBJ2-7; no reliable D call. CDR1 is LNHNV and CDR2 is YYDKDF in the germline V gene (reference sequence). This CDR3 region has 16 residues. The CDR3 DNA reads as TGTGCCACCAGCAGAGTTGCGGTCTACAGCTCCTACGAGCAATACTTC. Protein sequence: CATSRVAVYSSYEQYF.